A single sample gave rise to the 23 T cell receptor beta chains below, sequenced in a study of OX40 agonist ivuxolimab in advanced cancers. The data were produced by immunoSEQ multiplex PCR, yet TCRdb's version contains in-frame clones alone and is incomplete. The sample has about 69,000 clones; 90% to 95% are singletons. Sequences were derived from CD4+ or CD8+ T cells sorted from blood, sampled in a trial of the OX40 agonist ivuxolimab. The receptors derive from an adult with an advanced solid tumor such as melanoma, head and neck, liver or kidney cancer.

The chain links TRBV6-1 to TRBJ1-1; D is uncertain. V lost 2 bases to trimming and J lost 4 bases, with 8 bases between them. Germline lookup yields CDR1 MNHNS and CDR2 SASEGT. The CDR3 totals 13 residues. CDR3: CASSESGPTEAFF. The CDR3 DNA sequence: TGTGCCAGCAGTGAATCGGGTCCCACTGAAGCTTTCTTT.

The J gene is TRBJ1-3, the V gene TRBV6-5; D not certain. The CDR3 spans 14 residues. The V end lost 5 bases, the J end lost 2 bases, and 10 bases lay between the germline ends. Per the germline V gene, CDR1 is MNHEY and CDR2 is SVGAGI. CDR3 DNA: TGTGCCAGCAGTCCGCGAGGAGCTGGAAACACCATATATTTT. Amino acid sequence: CASSPRGAGNTIYF.

The rearrangement uses TRBV7-2 and TRBJ2-2; D might be TRBD1 (6 bases). V lost 4 bases and J 4 bases, leaving 10 bases between the germline ends. This CDR3 spans 14 amino acids. Germline assignment: CDR1 SGHTA and CDR2 FQGNSA. CDR3 residues: CASSWDIATGELFF. In nucleotides, the CDR3 is TGTGCCAGCAGCTGGGACATTGCCACCGGGGAGCTGTTTTTT.

The chain recombines TRBV11-2 with TRBJ1-2; a possible D gene is TRBD1 (5 bases). Germline V gives CDR1 SGHAT, CDR2 FQNNGV. The CDR3 is 13 residues long. Deletions cut 1 base from V and 4 bases from J, with 7 bases between. CDR3 coding DNA: TGTGCCAGCAGCTTAGGGCAGGGCTATGGCTACACCTTC. It codes for CASSLGQGYGYTF. Drawing the rest from reference TRBV11-2 and TRBJ1-2, the complete variable domain is EAGVAQSPRYKIIEKRQSVAFWCNPISGHATLYWYQQILGQGPKLLIQFQNNGVVDDSQLPKDRFSAERLKGVDSTLKIQPAKLEDSAVYLCASSLGQGYGYTFGSGTRLTVV.

This clone showed up just once. This chain links TRBV11-2 with TRBJ1-1; perhaps TRBD1 as D (5 bases). V dropped 7 bases and J dropped 0 bases, with 15 bases sitting between them. CDR1 and CDR2 from the germline V gene are SGHAT and FQNNGV. This CDR3 has 15 amino acids. CDR3 nucleotide sequence: TGTGCCAGCAAAAAGGCAGCGGGGGTGAACACTGAAGCTTTCTTT. It codes for CASKKAAGVNTEAFF.

This chain connects TRBV7-9 to TRBJ1-5, with no clear D. The ends were cut back, 7 bases at V and 1 base at J, with 11 bases in the middle. Germline CDR1 is SEHNR and CDR2 is FQNEAQ (reference sequence). CDR3 length: 14 residues. CDR3 sequence reads: CASTKAGSNQPQHF. Here the CDR3 DNA reads TGTGCCAGCACTAAAGCTGGCAGCAATCAGCCCCAGCATTTT.

The chain has TRBV10-3 and TRBJ1-1; TRBD1 matches 10 bases. V lost 4 bases, J lost 5 bases, and 10 bases stayed unmatched. This CDR3 region has 16 residues. CDR1 and CDR2 from the germline V gene are ENHRY and SYGVKD. The CDR3 coding sequence is TGTGCCATCAGTGGGACAGGGGGAGATGCTTTAACTGAAGCTTTCTTT. Translating it yields CAISGTGGDALTEAFF.

This clone was recorded once. The chain links TRBV19 to TRBJ1-2; D is undetermined. The CDR3 has 15 amino acids. Germline V lookup: CDR1 LNHDA, CDR2 SQIVND (reference sequence). V was cut by 0 bases and J by 6 bases, with 14 bases left in between. CDR3: CASSIDPTAIHGYTF. CDR3 DNA: TGTGCCAGTAGTATAGATCCCACTGCTATTCATGGCTACACCTTC.

The V gene is TRBV7-2, the J gene TRBJ2-5; TRBD2 agrees at 8 bases. The germline V gene encodes CDR1 SGHTA and CDR2 FQGNSA. The CDR3 has 14 amino acids. The V and J ends lost 7 bases and 4 bases, in that order; junction bases with no gene match: 8. The CDR3 loop reads CASTGSGNRETQYF. Written as DNA, the CDR3 is TGTGCCAGCACCGGTAGCGGGAATCGAGAGACCCAGTACTTC. The complete variable domain, with remaining parts taken from reference TRBV7-2 and TRBJ2-5, reads GAGVSQSPSNKVTEKGKDVELRCDPISGHTALYWYRQSLGQGLEFLIYFQGNSAPDKSGLPSDRFSAERTGGSVSTLTIQRTQQEDSAVYLCASTGSGNRETQYFGPGTRLLVL.

This clone was detected only a few times. V and J are TRBV30 and TRBJ2-1; D gene unclear. Trimming pared 0 bases from V and 10 bases from J, leaving 10 bases between. The CDR3 is made up of 12 amino acids. Germline values: CDR1 GTSNPN, CDR2 SVGIG (reference sequence). In nucleotides, the CDR3 is TGTGCCTGGAGTGTTTTAGCTAGGGAGCAGTTCTTC. Protein: CAWSVLAREQFF.

The rearrangement joins TRBV5-8 to TRBJ2-2, with TRBD1 matching over 8 bases. The CDR3 runs to 17 residues. The germline gives CDR1 SGHTS, CDR2 YDEGEE. V shed 4 bases, J shed 0 bases, and the junction held 8 bases outside the gene matches. Written as DNA, the CDR3 is TGTGCCAGCAGCCGATTCTTGGGACAGGCGAACACCGGGGAGCTGTTTTTT. Its protein is CASSRFLGQANTGELFF.

The chain combines TRBV28 with TRBJ1-4; 9 positions match TRBD1. Germline loops: CDR1 MDHEN, CDR2 SYDVKM. The CDR3 has 15 residues. Germline trimming cut 4 bases from V and 10 bases from J; bases unmatched to any gene: 10. The CDR3 DNA follows: TGTGCCAGCAGTTCCGGGACAGGGTGGGGAGGAAAACTGTTTTTT. Translation: CASSSGTGWGGKLFF.

This rearrangement joins TRBV15 to TRBJ1-3; the D is unclear. Looked up from germline, CDR1 is LNHNV and CDR2 is YYDKDF (reference sequence). Trimming removed 3 bases at V and 2 bases at J, with 2 bases between. The length of the CDR3 is 12 residues. CDR3 region: CATSSTGNTIYF. In DNA, the CDR3 is TGTGCCACCAGCAGCACTGGAAACACCATATATTTT.

This chain links TRBV7-6 with TRBJ2-5; D is perhaps TRBD1 (6 bases). Germline loops: CDR1 SGHVS, CDR2 FNYEAQ. This CDR3 has 14 residues. Trimming removed 2 bases at V and 4 bases at J, with 11 bases between. The CDR3 coding sequence is TGTGCCAGCAGCTTAACCCAGGGGATAGAGACCCAGTACTTC. Translating it yields CASSLTQGIETQYF. Full variable domain (rest looked up from reference TRBV7-6 and TRBJ2-5): GAGVSQSPRYKVTKRGQDVALRCDPISGHVSLYWYRQALGQGPEFLTYFNYEAQQDKSGLPNDRFSAERPEGSISTLTIQRTEQRDSAMYRCASSLTQGIETQYFGPGTRLLVL.

The chain combines TRBV19 with TRBJ2-4; D is uncertain. Germline loops: CDR1 LNHDA, CDR2 SQIVND (reference sequence). The CDR3 totals 12 residues. Trimming took off 4 bases at V and 6 bases at J, with 7 bases between the two ends. As DNA, the CDR3 is TGTGCCAGTAGTAACGGTAGAAACATTCAGTACTTC. It codes for CASSNGRNIQYF.

This clone has only a few counts. The gene calls are TRBV5-1 and TRBJ2-7; TRBD1 agrees at 10 bases. The CDR3 contains 16 residues. Trimming took 0 bases from V and 1 from J; bases not matched to a gene: 4. Germline V CDR1 and CDR2: SGHRS, YFSETQ. The CDR3 spells CASSLGQGALSYEQYF. The CDR3, as DNA: TGCGCCAGCAGCTTGGGACAGGGGGCCTTATCCTACGAGCAGTACTTC.

The V call is TRBV10-1, the J call TRBJ1-3; no clear D. Germline V gene lookup returns CDR1 WNHNN and CDR2 SYGVQD (reference sequence). With 0 bases removed from V and 4 bases from J, the gap between germline ends came to 10 bases. The length of the CDR3 is 15 residues. The DNA for the CDR3 is TGCGCCAGCAGTGAGTCCTCCCGAGCCGGAAACACCATATATTTT. Translated: CASSESSRAGNTIYF.

The chain combines TRBV14 with TRBJ1-2; no definite D call. The CDR3 is 14 residues long. V was pared by 3 bases and J by 10 bases, with 18 bases between. The germline V gene has CDR1 SGHDN and CDR2 FVKESK. Written as DNA, the CDR3 is TGTGCCAGCAGCCAGCCGGGTCGTACTATGCTCTACACCTTC. It encodes CASSQPGRTMLYTF.

CDR3 nucleotide sequence: TGTGCCAGCAGCGTAGTAGCGGGAGGGCTCAATGAGCAGTTCTTC. Translated, it gives CASSVVAGGLNEQFF. The chain combines TRBV9 with TRBJ2-1; TRBD2 matches at 11 bases. The J segment lost 6 bases and the V segment lost 0 bases, leaving 2 bases of the junction unmatched. Germline V gene data show CDR1 as SGDLS and CDR2 as YYNGEE. The CDR3 is made up of 15 amino acids. The complete variable domain, with remaining parts taken from reference TRBV9 and TRBJ2-1, reads DSGVTQTPKHLITATGQRVTLRCSPRSGDLSVYWYQQSLDQGLQFLIQYYNGEERAKGNILERFSAQQFPDLHSELNLSSLELGDSALYFCASSVVAGGLNEQFFGPGTRLTVL.

CDR3 nucleotide sequence: TGTGCCAGCAGCCTTGCGGGAGTTGGCATTCAGTACTTC. It is translated as CASSLAGVGIQYF. This chain links TRBV25-1 with TRBJ2-4, with TRBD2 identical over 7 bases. The germline V gene has CDR1 MGHDK and CDR2 SYGVNS. The ends lost 6 bases at V and 9 bases at J; junction bases unmatched: 8. The CDR3 runs 13 residues.

The rearrangement uses TRBV30 and TRBJ1-2; D gene unclear. V lost 0 bases, J lost 3 bases, and 11 bases lay in between. The CDR3 is made up of 14 amino acids. The germline CDR1 and CDR2 sequences are GTSNPN and SVGIG (reference sequence). The CDR3 sequence is CAWSVPGRHYGYTF. CDR3 coding DNA: TGTGCCTGGAGTGTACCGGGGAGGCACTATGGCTACACCTTC.

The rearrangement links TRBV6-6 to TRBJ1-2; D ambiguous. Trimming pared 6 bases from V and 1 base from J, leaving 6 bases between. Germline lookup yields CDR1 MNHNY and CDR2 SVGAGI (reference sequence). The CDR3 runs 12 residues. Here the CDR3 reads CASSQINYGYTF. The CDR3, as DNA: TGTGCCAGCAGCCAGATTAACTATGGCTACACCTTC.

This clone is medium-sized (0.01 to 0.1%). The chain uses TRBV19 and TRBJ1-1; D not resolved. CDR1 and CDR2 from the germline V gene are LNHDA and SQIVND (reference sequence). The CDR3 contains 13 residues. Trimming removed 4 bases from V and 1 base from J, with 7 bases in between. The CDR3 sequence: CASSSSGNTEAFF. The CDR3 region has the DNA TGTGCCAGTAGTAGCTCGGGGAACACTGAAGCTTTCTTT.